This TCR beta chain originates from a study of blood T cells in healthy people across ages. The V gene's germline CDR1 is MGHRA and CDR2 YSYEKL. This CDR3 has 19 amino acids. With 4 bases removed from V and 11 bases from J, the gap between germline ends came to 32 bases. A sample-barcoded 5' primer and a J-beta primer mix were used in a second PCR of about 7 to 11 cycles. TCRdb re-called the 5' RACE reads with MiXCR, one entry per CDR3 protein. This sample has 650,000 to 700,000 distinct CDR3 sequences, with about 30% found just once. The study, taken as a whole, reports: Age brought a roughly linear fall in TCR beta diversity measured per million T cells.

Details on this clonotype: What it recognizes is unknown.

Peripheral blood, 9.5 to 10 milliliters per donor, was collected. This receptor was identified in a woman of 80 years or more in good health. The genes are TRBV4-1 and TRBJ1-4; possible D gene TRBD1, 5 bases. The sequencing sample was made of blood. Here the CDR3 DNA reads TGCGCCAGCAGCCCATTATTTCAAGCCCGGGGACTTCGGGTTGAGAAACTGTTTTTT. This codes for CASSPLFQARGLRVEKLFF.